This TCR beta chain was retrieved from a study of OX40 agonist ivuxolimab in advanced cancers. Across the study: Partial responses were observed in three patients, of whom one had hepatocellular carcinoma and two had cutaneous melanoma.

Study-wide points: Relative to CD4+, CD8+ T cells held more expanded clones on average. Blood T cells, both CD4+ and CD8+, expanded clonally by week 6 at 0.1 to 3.0 mg/kg. Antigen specificity of clonally expanded peripheral T cells was not established.

Libraries were prepared by immunoSEQ multiplex PCR; TCRdb keeps only in-frame clonotypes and omits some of them. Here the sample spans about 23,000 clones, about 75% being singletons. Per the germline V gene, CDR1 is SGDLS and CDR2 is YYNGEE. The ends were cut back, 7 bases at V and 1 base at J, with 20 bases in the middle. This CDR3 spans 17 amino acids. This clone showed up just once. What it recognizes is unknown. The chain has TRBV9 and TRBJ2-2, with D perhaps assigned TRBD1 or TRBD2 (5 bases each). The clonotype comes from an adult with an advanced solid tumor such as melanoma, head and neck, liver or kidney cancer. The sample in question was CD4+ or CD8+ T cells sorted from blood, obtained in a trial of the OX40 agonist ivuxolimab. Written as DNA, the CDR3 is TGTGCCAGCGCCCCCGCAAGCGGCAGGGTGAACACCGGGGAGCTGTTTTTT. It yields the protein CASAPASGRVNTGELFF.